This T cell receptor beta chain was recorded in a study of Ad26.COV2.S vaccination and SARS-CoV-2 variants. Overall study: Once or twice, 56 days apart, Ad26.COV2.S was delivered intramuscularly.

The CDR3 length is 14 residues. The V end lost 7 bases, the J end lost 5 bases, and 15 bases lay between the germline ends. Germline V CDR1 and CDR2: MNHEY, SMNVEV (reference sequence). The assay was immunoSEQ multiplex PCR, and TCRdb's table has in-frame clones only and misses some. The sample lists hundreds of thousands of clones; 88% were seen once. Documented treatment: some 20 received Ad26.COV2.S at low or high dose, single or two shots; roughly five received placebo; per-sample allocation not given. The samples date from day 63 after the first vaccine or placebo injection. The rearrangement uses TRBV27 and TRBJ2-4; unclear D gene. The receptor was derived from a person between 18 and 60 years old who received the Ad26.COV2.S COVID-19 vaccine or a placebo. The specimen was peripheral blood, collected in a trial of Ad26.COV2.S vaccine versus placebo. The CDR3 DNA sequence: TGTGCCAGCAAATCACTTAAGCGCGAAAACATTCAGTACTTC. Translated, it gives CASKSLKRENIQYF.